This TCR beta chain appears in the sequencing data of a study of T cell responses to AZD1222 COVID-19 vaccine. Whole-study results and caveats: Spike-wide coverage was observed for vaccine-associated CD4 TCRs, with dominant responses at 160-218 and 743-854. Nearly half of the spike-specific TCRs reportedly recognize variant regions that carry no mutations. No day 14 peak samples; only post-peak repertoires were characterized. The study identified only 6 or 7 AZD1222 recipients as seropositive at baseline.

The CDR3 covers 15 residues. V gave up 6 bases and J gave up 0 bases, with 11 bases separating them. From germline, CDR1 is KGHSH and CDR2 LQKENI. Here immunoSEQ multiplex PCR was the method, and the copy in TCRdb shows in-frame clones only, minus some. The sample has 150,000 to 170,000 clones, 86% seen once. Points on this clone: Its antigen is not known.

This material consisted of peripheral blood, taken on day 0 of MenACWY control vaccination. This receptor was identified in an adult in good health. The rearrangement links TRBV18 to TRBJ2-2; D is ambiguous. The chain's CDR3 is CASSPKSANTGELFF. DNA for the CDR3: TGTGCCAGCTCTCCCAAATCTGCGAACACCGGGGAGCTGTTTTTT.